This T cell receptor beta chain was documented in a study of T cells in Graves' hyperthyroidism and ophthalmopathy. The germline V gene has CDR1 MNHEY and CDR2 SVGEGT. The CDR3 is 14 amino acids. Trimming removed 2 bases at V and 6 bases at J, with 14 bases between. TCR beta CDR3 sequences were amplified from RNA transcripts. The HTBI primer set served for first-round RT-PCR of the TCR CDR3. Via MiXCR, TCRdb re-called the multiplex PCR reads, giving one row per CDR3 protein. The table has approximately 510,000 distinct CDR3 sequences, about a fifth seen once; the top ten hold around 27%. Sequenced input: blood. V gene TRBV6-2 or TRBV6-3 combines with J gene TRBJ2-7; D may match TRBD1 or TRBD2 (5 bases each). The receptor was isolated from a man aged 18 to 29 with Graves' hyperthyroidism. The CDR3 DNA sequence: TGTGCCAGCAGTTACCCCCCGGGAAGGGGCGAGCAGTACTTC. This encodes CASSYPPGRGEQYF.